The 23 T cell receptor beta chains below all came from one sample that was sequenced in a study of cytomegalovirus exposure and HLA in healthy donors. PCR employed 60 Vbeta and 13 Jbeta primers. The data were produced by immunoSEQ multiplex PCR, yet TCRdb's version contains in-frame clones alone and is incomplete. This sample has fewer than 200,000 clones; 65% to 85% occur once, and the top ten carry roughly 4.5%. The specimen was PBMCs. Source of these receptors: a woman aged 50 to 65 in good health and CMV-seropositive.

The V call is TRBV5-1, the J call TRBJ2-1, with a weak D call TRBD2 (5 bases). V shed 5 bases and J shed 7 bases, with 19 bases lying between them. This CDR3 contains 15 residues. Germline V gene data show CDR1 as SGHRS and CDR2 as YFSETQ. The CDR3 coding sequence is TGCGCCAGCAGTATCTTGGCTAGAACGGGGAATGAGCAGTTCTTC. It yields the protein CASSILARTGNEQFF.

This chain links TRBV5-1 with TRBJ2-2, with D possibly being TRBD2 (6 bases). Germline V CDR1 and CDR2: SGHRS, YFSETQ. V lost 2 bases, J lost 1 base, and 9 bases lay in between. The CDR3 extends over 15 amino acids. The CDR3 DNA follows: TGCGCCAGCAGCTTTCGCGGGGTGAACACCGGGGAGCTGTTTTTT. Encoded protein: CASSFRGVNTGELFF.

CDR3 sequence (DNA): TGTGCCAGCAGCAAACTGAAGAGCTCCTACGAGCAGTACTTC. It codes for CASSKLKSSYEQYF. The chain employs TRBV7-2 and TRBJ2-7; D ambiguous. This CDR3 has 14 residues. CDR1 and CDR2 (germline): SGHTA, FQGNSA. V shed 5 bases and J shed 0 bases, with 11 bases lying between them.

The chain recombines TRBV9 with TRBJ1-5, with a weak D call TRBD1 (5 bases). V was shortened by 1 base and J by 0 bases, with 8 bases between the two germline ends. Germline-derived CDR1 and CDR2 are SGDLS and YYNGEE. The CDR3 runs to 15 residues. This CDR3 is CASSVRGNSNQPQHF. In DNA, the CDR3 is TGTGCCAGCAGCGTAAGGGGAAATAGCAATCAGCCCCAGCATTTT.

This chain joins TRBV6-1 and TRBJ1-1; tentatively, D is TRBD1 (6 bases). The CDR3 consists of 15 residues. Per germline, CDR1 MNHNS and CDR2 SASEGT. Deletions cut 3 bases from V and 0 bases from J, with 11 bases between. In DNA form, the CDR3 reads TGTGCCAGCAGTGACCAGGGGAGCGTGAACACTGAAGCTTTCTTT. Translated: CASSDQGSVNTEAFF.

The J gene is TRBJ2-6, the V gene TRBV6-6; a possible D gene is TRBD1 (6 bases). CDR1 is MNHNY and CDR2 is SVGAGI in the germline V gene (reference sequence). The germline V and J ends were trimmed by 7 bases and 6 bases, with 13 bases remaining between them. The CDR3 runs to 14 residues. The CDR3 DNA follows: TGTGCCAGCAACCTCAGGGGAATGGCCAACGTCCTGACTTTC. Translated, it gives CASNLRGMANVLTF.

The chain is built from TRBV9 and TRBJ1-1; TRBD1 agrees at 10 bases. J lost 0 bases, V lost 2 bases, and 1 base had no gene match. The CDR3 has 15 residues. The germline CDR1 and CDR2 sequences are SGDLS and YYNGEE. Here the CDR3 reads CASSVGTGVNTEAFF. CDR3 sequence (DNA): TGTGCCAGCAGCGTCGGGACAGGGGTGAACACTGAAGCTTTCTTT.

This chain uses TRBV19 with TRBJ2-1; 10 positions agree with TRBD2. The CDR3 contains 17 residues. Germline assignment: CDR1 LNHDA and CDR2 SQIVND (reference sequence). V lost 5 bases, J lost 9 bases, and 16 bases stayed unmatched. CDR3 DNA sequence: TGTGCCAGTAGTGTGACTAGCGGGCTTCGGGTGGTAGGTGAGCAGTTCTTC. It yields the protein CASSVTSGLRVVGEQFF.

The chain carries TRBV5-1 and TRBJ2-5, with 9 bases lining up with TRBD1. CDR1 is SGHRS and CDR2 is YFSETQ in the germline V gene. The CDR3 totals 15 residues. After removal of 1 base from V and 3 bases from J, the junction contained 4 bases not matched to a gene. DNA for the CDR3: TGCGCCAGCAGCTTGTTCGGGACAGGGAAAGAGACCCAGTACTTC. Protein sequence: CASSLFGTGKETQYF.

This clone has just a few counts. The CDR3 here is CASSPREASGNTIYF. Written as DNA, the CDR3 is TGTGCCAGCTCACCACGGGAGGCATCTGGAAACACCATATATTTT. The rearrangement links TRBV18 to TRBJ1-3; no clear D. The germline V and J ends were trimmed by 1 base and 1 base, with 8 bases remaining between them. Germline V CDR1 and CDR2: KGHSH, LQKENI. The CDR3 consists of 15 residues.

This sequence joins TRBV6-5 and TRBJ2-7; 7 bases map to TRBD1. The CDR3 spans 12 residues. Germline CDR1 and CDR2: MNHEY and SVGAGI. The J segment lost 7 bases and the V segment lost 5 bases, leaving 5 bases of the junction unmatched. As DNA, the CDR3 is TGTGCCAGCAGTCACCGGGACAGAGAGCAGTACTTC. Translated: CASSHRDREQYF.

This chain joins TRBV18 and TRBJ2-2, with D perhaps matching TRBD1 (5 bases). V lost 5 bases, J lost 3 bases, and 13 bases lay in between. Germline V gene lookup returns CDR1 KGHSH and CDR2 LQKENI. CDR3 length equals 15 residues. Here the CDR3 DNA reads TGTGCCAGCTCAGCCCCTAGGGGTGACACCGGGGAGCTGTTTTTT. Amino acids: CASSAPRGDTGELFF.

J is TRBJ2-7 and V is TRBV7-8, with D possibly being TRBD1 (5 bases). The CDR3 runs 12 residues. The germline V gene encodes CDR1 SGHVS and CDR2 FQNEAQ. V shed 4 bases and J shed 4 bases, with 8 bases lying between them. Here the CDR3 reads CASSSDRYEQYF. DNA of the CDR3: TGTGCCAGCAGCTCAGACAGATACGAGCAGTACTTC.

In DNA form, the CDR3 reads TGTGCCAGCAGCGTGGTGGGACAGGGGGCAAGGGAGACCCAGTACTTC. Its translation is CASSVVGQGARETQYF. This chain uses TRBV9 with TRBJ2-5, with TRBD1 matching 12 bases. Germline CDR1 and CDR2: SGDLS and YYNGEE. With V trimmed by 2 bases and J by 5 bases, 7 bases remained unmatched. The CDR3 length is 16 residues. Drawing the rest from reference TRBV9 and TRBJ2-5, the complete variable domain is DSGVTQTPKHLITATGQRVTLRCSPRSGDLSVYWYQQSLDQGLQFLIQYYNGEERAKGNILERFSAQQFPDLHSELNLSSLELGDSALYFCASSVVGQGARETQYFGPGTRLLVL.

This clone showed up just once. The J gene is TRBJ2-3, the V gene TRBV7-8; 8 bases agree with TRBD2. Germline lookup yields CDR1 SGHVS and CDR2 FQNEAQ. Trimming at V came to 10 bases and at J to 4 bases, leaving 13 bases not matched to a gene. CDR3 size: 15 residues. In DNA, the CDR3 is TGTGCCATCCTAGGACTAGCAGGAACAGCAGATACGCAGTATTTT. This translates into CAILGLAGTADTQYF. The variable domain in full, with the rest retrieved from reference TRBV7-8 and TRBJ2-3, is GAGVSQSPRYKVAKRGQDVALRCDPISGHVSLFWYQQALGQGPEFLTYFQNEAQLDKSGLPSDRFFAERPEGSVSTLKIQRTQQEDSAVYLCAILGLAGTADTQYFGPGTRLTVL.

The V gene is TRBV6-1, the J gene TRBJ1-2; maybe TRBD1 (6 bases). The length of the CDR3 is 14 residues. V lost 4 bases and J lost 5, with 14 bases in between. Germline V gene data show CDR1 as MNHNS and CDR2 as SASEGT. The CDR3 nucleotides read TGTGCCAGCAGTGTAAGGGGGGGACCTTATGGCTACACCTTC. Protein: CASSVRGGPYGYTF.

The chain has TRBV7-8 and TRBJ2-7, with D tentatively TRBD2 (6 bases). V lost 3 bases, J lost 6 bases, and 12 bases lay in between. The CDR3 is 13 residues long. Germline V gene lookup returns CDR1 SGHVS and CDR2 FQNEAQ. The CDR3 spells CASSFLQEGEQYF. Written as DNA, the CDR3 is TGTGCCAGCAGCTTCTTACAGGAGGGCGAGCAGTACTTC.

This rearrangement joins TRBV5-1 to TRBJ1-5, with D possibly TRBD1 on 6 matching bases. This CDR3 contains 14 residues. Trimming stripped 4 bases from V and 2 bases from J, with 10 bases between. Germline V gene data show CDR1 as SGHRS and CDR2 as YFSETQ. CDR3 nucleotide sequence: TGCGCCAGCAGCCCAGGGGAAGGCAATCAGCCCCAGCATTTT. Translation gives CASSPGEGNQPQHF.

This chain connects TRBV28 to TRBJ2-1; the D is unclear. The CDR3 is 13 amino acids. V was cut by 3 bases and J by 4 bases, with 7 bases left in between. Germline loops: CDR1 MDHEN, CDR2 SYDVKM. The CDR3 coding sequence is TGTGCCAGCAGTTTTCCCCTATACAATGAGCAGTTCTTC. It yields the protein CASSFPLYNEQFF.

Only one count was recorded for this clone. The V call is TRBV7-9, the J call TRBJ2-3; the match to TRBD2 covers 8 bases. With V trimmed by 3 bases and J by 0 bases, 2 bases remained unmatched. Germline lookup yields CDR1 SEHNR and CDR2 FQNEAQ (reference sequence). There are 15 residues in the CDR3. In DNA form, the CDR3 reads TGTGCCAGCAGCTTTAGCGGGGCTAGCACAGATACGCAGTATTTT. This encodes CASSFSGASTDTQYF.

This chain uses TRBV30 with TRBJ1-1, with a weak D call TRBD1 (5 bases). The V end lost 5 bases, the J end lost 0 bases, and 10 bases lay between the germline ends. This CDR3 is built from 13 residues. CDR1 GTSNPN and CDR2 SVGIG come from the germline V gene (reference sequence). The CDR3 DNA is TGTGCCTGGGCCCCACAGGTGAACACTGAAGCTTTCTTT. The encoded protein is CAWAPQVNTEAFF.

The chain uses TRBV5-1 and TRBJ2-3; 8 positions match TRBD1. Losses at the gene ends were 0 bases for V and 5 bases for J; bases not matched to a gene: 2. This CDR3 contains 14 residues. CDR1 and CDR2 from the germline V gene are SGHRS and YFSETQ. The CDR3 reads CASSLGTGGDTQYF. The CDR3 coding sequence is TGCGCCAGCAGCTTGGGCACAGGGGGAGATACGCAGTATTTT.

The CDR3 sequence: CASSTSGTGGEKLFF. Written as DNA, the CDR3 is TGTGCCAGTAGTACCTCCGGGACAGGGGGTGAAAAACTGTTTTTT. The genes are TRBV19 and TRBJ1-4; 11 bases are a match to TRBD1. The J segment lost 7 bases and the V segment lost 4 bases, leaving 5 bases of the junction unmatched. Germline CDR1 is LNHDA and CDR2 is SQIVND (reference sequence). This CDR3 comprises 15 residues.